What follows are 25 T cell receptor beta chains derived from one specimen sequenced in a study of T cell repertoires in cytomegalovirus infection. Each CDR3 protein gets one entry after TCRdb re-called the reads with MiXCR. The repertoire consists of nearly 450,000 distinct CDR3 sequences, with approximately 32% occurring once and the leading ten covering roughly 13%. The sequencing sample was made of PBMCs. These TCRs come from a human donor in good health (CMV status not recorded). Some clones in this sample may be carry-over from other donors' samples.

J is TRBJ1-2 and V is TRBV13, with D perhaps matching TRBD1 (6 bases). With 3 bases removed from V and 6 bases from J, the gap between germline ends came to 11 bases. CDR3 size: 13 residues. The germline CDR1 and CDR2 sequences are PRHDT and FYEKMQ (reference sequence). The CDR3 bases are TGTGCCAGCAGCTTCACCCGGACAGATGGCTACACCTTC. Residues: CASSFTRTDGYTF.

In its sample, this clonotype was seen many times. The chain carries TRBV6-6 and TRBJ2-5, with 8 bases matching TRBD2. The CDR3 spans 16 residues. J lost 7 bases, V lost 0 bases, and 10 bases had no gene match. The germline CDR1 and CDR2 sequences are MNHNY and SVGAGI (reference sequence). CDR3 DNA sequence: TGTGCCAGCAGTTACTCCCGACTAGCGCCCTCCGGGACCCAGTACTTC. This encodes CASSYSRLAPSGTQYF.

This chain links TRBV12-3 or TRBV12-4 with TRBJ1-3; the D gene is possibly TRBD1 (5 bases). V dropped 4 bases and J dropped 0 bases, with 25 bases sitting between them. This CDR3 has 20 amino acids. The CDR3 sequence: CASSSIGTIVVGISGNTIYF. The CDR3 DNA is TGTGCCAGCAGTTCCATTGGGACCATAGTGGTGGGAATCTCTGGAAACACCATATATTTT.

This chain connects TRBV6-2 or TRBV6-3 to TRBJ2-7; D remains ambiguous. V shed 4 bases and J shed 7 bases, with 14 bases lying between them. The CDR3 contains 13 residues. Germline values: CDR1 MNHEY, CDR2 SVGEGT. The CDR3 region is CASSLLTPPEQYF. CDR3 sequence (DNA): TGTGCCAGCAGTTTACTAACGCCCCCGGAGCAGTACTTC.

The CDR3 is CASTAGTGGPASKNIQYF. The CDR3 DNA follows: TGTGCCAGCACTGCCGGGACAGGGGGACCCGCGTCCAAAAACATTCAGTACTTC. The chain couples TRBV6-2 or TRBV6-3 to TRBJ2-4; 11 bases line up with TRBD1. This CDR3 spans 18 amino acids. Losses at the gene ends were 7 bases for V and 2 bases for J; bases not matched to a gene: 13. In germline, CDR1 is MNHEY, CDR2 SVGEGT.

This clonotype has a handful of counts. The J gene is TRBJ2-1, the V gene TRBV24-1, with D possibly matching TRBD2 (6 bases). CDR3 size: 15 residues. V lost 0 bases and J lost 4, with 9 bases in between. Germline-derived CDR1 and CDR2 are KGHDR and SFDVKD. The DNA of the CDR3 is TGTGCCACCAGTGATTTGGGCAGCGGGTACAATGAGCAGTTCTTC. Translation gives CATSDLGSGYNEQFF.

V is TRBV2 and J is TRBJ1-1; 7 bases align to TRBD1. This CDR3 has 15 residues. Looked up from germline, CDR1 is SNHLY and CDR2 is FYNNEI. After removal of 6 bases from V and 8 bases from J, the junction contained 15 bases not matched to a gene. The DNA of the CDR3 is TGTGCCAGCAGATACACCGAAACAGGGGAAGGCGAAGCTTTCTTT. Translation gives CASRYTETGEGEAFF. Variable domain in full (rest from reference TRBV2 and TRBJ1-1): EPEVTQTPSHQVTQMGQEVILRCVPISNHLYFYWYRQILGQKVEFLVSFYNNEISEKSEIFDDQFSVERPDGSNFTLKIRSTKLEDSAMYFCASRYTETGEGEAFFGQGTRLTVV.

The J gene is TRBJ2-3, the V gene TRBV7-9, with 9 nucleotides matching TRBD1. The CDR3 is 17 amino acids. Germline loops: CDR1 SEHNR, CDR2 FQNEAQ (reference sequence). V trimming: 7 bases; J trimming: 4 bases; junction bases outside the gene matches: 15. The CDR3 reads CASIETGQGRLADTQYF. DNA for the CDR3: TGTGCCAGCATCGAGACCGGACAGGGGAGATTAGCAGATACGCAGTATTTT. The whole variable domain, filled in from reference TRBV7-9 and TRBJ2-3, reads DTGVSQNPRHKITKRGQNVTFRCDPISEHNRLYWYRQTLGQGPEFLTYFQNEAQLEKSRLLSDRFSAERPKGSFSTLEIQRTEQGDSAMYLCASIETGQGRLADTQYFGPGTRLTVL.

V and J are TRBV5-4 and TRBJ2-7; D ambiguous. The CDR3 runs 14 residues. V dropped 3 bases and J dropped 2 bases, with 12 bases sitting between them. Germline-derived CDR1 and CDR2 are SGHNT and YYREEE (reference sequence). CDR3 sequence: CASSSPPTTYEQYF. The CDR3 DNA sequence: TGTGCCAGCAGCTCGCCCCCTACGACCTACGAGCAGTACTTC.

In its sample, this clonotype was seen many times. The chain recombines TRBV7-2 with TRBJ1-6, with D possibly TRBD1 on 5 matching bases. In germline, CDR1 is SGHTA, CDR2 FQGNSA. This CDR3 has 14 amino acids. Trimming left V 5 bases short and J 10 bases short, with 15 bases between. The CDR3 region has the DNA TGTGCCAGCAGCACCGGGACGGGCAGGTCACCCCTCCACTTT. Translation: CASSTGTGRSPLHF. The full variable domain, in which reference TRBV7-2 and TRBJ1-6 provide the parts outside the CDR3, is GAGVSQSPSNKVTEKGKDVELRCDPISGHTALYWYRQSLGQGLEFLIYFQGNSAPDKSGLPSDRFSAERTGGSVSTLTIQRTQQEDSAVYLCASSTGTGRSPLHFGNGTRLTVT.

Here the CDR3 DNA reads TGTGCCAGCAGTTACTCGGGCTATATGAACACTGAAGCTTTCTTT. It codes for CASSYSGYMNTEAFF. The chain employs TRBV6-2 or TRBV6-3 and TRBJ1-1; D is uncertain. The germline gives CDR1 MNHEY, CDR2 SVGEGT. V lost 0 bases to trimming and J lost 0 bases, with 8 bases between them. The CDR3 totals 15 residues.

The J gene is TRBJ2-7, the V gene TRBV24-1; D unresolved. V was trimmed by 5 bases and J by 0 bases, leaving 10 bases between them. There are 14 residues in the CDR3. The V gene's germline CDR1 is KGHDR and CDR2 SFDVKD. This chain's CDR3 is CATSAQAPSYEQYF. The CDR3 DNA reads TGTGCCACCAGTGCTCAGGCCCCCTCCTACGAGCAGTACTTC.

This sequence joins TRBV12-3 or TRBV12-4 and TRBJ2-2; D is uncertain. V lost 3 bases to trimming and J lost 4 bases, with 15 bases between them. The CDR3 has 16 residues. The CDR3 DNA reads TGTGCCAGCAGTTTCGGGTCAGCCCGTCTCACCGGGGAGCTGTTTTTT. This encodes CASSFGSARLTGELFF.

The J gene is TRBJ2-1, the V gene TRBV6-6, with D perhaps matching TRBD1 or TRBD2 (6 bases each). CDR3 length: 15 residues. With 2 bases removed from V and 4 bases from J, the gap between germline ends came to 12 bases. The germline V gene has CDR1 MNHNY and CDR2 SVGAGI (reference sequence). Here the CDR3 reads CASSYVGGHYNEQFF. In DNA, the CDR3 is TGTGCCAGCAGTTACGTCGGGGGCCATTACAATGAGCAGTTCTTC.

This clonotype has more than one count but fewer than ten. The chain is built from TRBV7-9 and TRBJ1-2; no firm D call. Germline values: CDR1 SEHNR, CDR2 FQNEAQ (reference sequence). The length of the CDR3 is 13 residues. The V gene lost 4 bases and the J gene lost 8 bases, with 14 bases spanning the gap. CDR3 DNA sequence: TGTGCCAGCAGCTCCGCCTCTATGTGGGGCTACACCTTC. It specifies CASSSASMWGYTF.

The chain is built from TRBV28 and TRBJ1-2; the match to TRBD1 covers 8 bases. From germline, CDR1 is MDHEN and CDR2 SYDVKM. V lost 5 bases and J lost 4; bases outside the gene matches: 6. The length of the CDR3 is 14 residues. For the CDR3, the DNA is TGTGCCAGCAGTCCAATCGACAGGGGCTATGGCTACACCTTC. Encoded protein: CASSPIDRGYGYTF.

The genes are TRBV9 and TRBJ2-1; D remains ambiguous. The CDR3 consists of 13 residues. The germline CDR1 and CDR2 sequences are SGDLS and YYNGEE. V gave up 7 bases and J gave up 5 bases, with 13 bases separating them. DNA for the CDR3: TGTGCCAGCGGCTCGCCGCGTAACAATGAGCAGTTCTTC. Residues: CASGSPRNNEQFF.

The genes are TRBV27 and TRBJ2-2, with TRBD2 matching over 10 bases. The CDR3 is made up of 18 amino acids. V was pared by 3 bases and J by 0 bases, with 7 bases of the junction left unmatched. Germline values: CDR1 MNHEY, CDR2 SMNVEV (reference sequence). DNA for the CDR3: TGTGCCAGCAGTTTCCTCACTAGCGGGGCTACGAACACCGGGGAGCTGTTTTTT. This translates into CASSFLTSGATNTGELFF.

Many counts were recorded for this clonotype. The CDR3 coding sequence is TGTGCCAGCAGCTCCAAAAAATACAGGGACACCGCGAGGGATCAGCCCCAGCATTTT. Amino acid sequence: CASSSKKYRDTARDQPQHF. The V and J genes are TRBV7-3 and TRBJ1-5, with TRBD1 as a possible D gene (6 bases). CDR3 length: 19 amino acids. Trimming removed 4 bases from V and 5 bases from J, with 27 bases in between. Germline assignment: CDR1 SGHTA and CDR2 FQGTGA.

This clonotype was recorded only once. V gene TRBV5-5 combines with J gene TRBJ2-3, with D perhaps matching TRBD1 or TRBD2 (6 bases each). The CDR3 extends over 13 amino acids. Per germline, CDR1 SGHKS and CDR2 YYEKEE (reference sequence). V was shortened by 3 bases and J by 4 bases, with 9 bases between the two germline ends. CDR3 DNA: TGTGCCAGCAGCTGGGGGGCATCAGATACGCAGTATTTT. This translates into CASSWGASDTQYF.

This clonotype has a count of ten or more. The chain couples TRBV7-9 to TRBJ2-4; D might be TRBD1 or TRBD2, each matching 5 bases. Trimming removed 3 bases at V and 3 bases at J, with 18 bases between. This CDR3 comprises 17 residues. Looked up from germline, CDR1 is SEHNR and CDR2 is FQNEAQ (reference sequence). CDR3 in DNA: TGTGCCAGCAGCTTCGGGACGTCCACAAGACACAAAAACATTCAGTACTTC. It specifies CASSFGTSTRHKNIQYF.

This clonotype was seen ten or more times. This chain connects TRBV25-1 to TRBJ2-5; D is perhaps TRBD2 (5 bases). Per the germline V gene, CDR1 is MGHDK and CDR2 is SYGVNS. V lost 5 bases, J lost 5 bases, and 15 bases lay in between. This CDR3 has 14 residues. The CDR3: CASSPAFGLETQYF. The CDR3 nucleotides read TGTGCCAGCAGTCCCGCATTCGGACTGGAGACCCAGTACTTC.

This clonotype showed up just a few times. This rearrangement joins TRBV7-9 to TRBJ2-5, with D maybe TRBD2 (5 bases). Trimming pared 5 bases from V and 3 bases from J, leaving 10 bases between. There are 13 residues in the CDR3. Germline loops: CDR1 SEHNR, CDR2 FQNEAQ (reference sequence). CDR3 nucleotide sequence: TGTGCCAGCAGCGAAAGCGGCGAAGAGACCCAGTACTTC. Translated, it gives CASSESGEETQYF.

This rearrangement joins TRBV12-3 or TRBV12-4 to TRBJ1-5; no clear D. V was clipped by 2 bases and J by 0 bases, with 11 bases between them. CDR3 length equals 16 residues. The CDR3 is CASSLMVGPSNQPQHF. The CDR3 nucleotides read TGTGCCAGCAGTTTAATGGTCGGCCCTAGCAATCAGCCCCAGCATTTT.

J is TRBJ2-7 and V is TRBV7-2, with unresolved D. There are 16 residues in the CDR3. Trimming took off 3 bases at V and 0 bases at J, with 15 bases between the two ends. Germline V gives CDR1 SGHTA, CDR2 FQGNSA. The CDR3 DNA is TGTGCCAGCAGCTTCTCGGCCCCAGGCCGCTCCTACGAGCAGTACTTC. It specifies CASSFSAPGRSYEQYF.